This TCR beta chain was identified in a study of Graves' ophthalmopathy and Graves' hyperthyroidism. Amplification from RNA transcripts yielded the TCR beta CDR3 regions. HTBI primers served in a first-round RT-PCR, which a second-round multiplex PCR followed. A single record per CDR3 protein comes from TCRdb applying MiXCR to the multiplex PCR reads. The sample carries some 200,000 distinct CDR3 sequences, roughly 27% recorded once. Moderate-to-severe activity, CAS at least 3, NOSPECS at least 4 and duration under 3 months characterized donors with ophthalmopathy. As diagnostic evidence, clinical symptoms, serum thyroxine, TRAb, thyroid ultrasound and orbital computed tomography were relied upon. Germline lookup yields CDR1 MNHNS and CDR2 SASEGT. J lost 0 bases, V lost 6 bases, and 7 bases had no gene match. CDR3 length: 17 residues.

The sequence was collected from a man aged 45 to 65 with Graves' ophthalmopathy. Sequences were obtained from peripheral blood. This chain connects TRBV6-1 to TRBJ1-5; 11 bases are shared with TRBD1. The CDR3 DNA sequence: TGTGCCAGCAGCCTTGGACAGGGGGCCTATAGCAATCAGCCCCAGCATTTT. Amino acids: CASSLGQGAYSNQPQHF.